This TCR beta chain emerged from a study of blood T cells in healthy people across ages. The CDR3 is 13 amino acids. Germline CDR1 is MGHDK and CDR2 is SYGVNS. Trimming removed 0 bases at V and 6 bases at J, with 5 bases between. This clonotype came up a few times. A J-beta primer mix and a sample-barcoded 5' primer were used in a second PCR of about 7 to 12 cycles. Through a template-switch adaptor with 12 random nucleotides, each cDNA molecule received a tag. In TCRdb, the 5' RACE reads were re-called with MiXCR into one record per CDR3 protein. The data show about 1,400,000 distinct CDR3 sequences, with roughly 59% seen just once and 6.5% to 8% held by the top ten.

The chain has TRBV25-1 and TRBJ2-2; no firm D call. The clonotype originates from a man between 18 and 35 years old in good health. Sequenced sample: blood. CDR3 DNA: TGTGCCAGCAGTGAATATGAGTCCGGGGAGCTGTTTTTT. This translates into CASSEYESGELFF.